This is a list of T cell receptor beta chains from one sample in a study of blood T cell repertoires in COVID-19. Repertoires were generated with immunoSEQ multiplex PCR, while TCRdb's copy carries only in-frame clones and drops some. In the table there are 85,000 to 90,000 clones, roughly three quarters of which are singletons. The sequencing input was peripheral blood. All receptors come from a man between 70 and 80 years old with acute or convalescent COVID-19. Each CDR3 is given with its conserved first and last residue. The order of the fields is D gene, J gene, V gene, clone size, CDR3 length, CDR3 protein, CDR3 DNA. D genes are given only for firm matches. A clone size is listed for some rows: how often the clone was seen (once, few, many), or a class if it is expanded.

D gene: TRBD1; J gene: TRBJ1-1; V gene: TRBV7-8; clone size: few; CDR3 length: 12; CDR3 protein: CASSYRDREAFF; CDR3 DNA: TGTGCCAGCAGCTACCGGGACAGAGAAGCTTTCTTT
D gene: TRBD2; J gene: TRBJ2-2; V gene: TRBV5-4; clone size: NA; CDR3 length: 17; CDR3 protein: CASSATSGGAATGELFF; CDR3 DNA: TGTGCCAGCAGCGCGACTAGCGGGGGGGCCGCCACCGGGGAGCTGTTTTTT
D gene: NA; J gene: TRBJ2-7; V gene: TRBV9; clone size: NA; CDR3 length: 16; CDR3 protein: CASSVELAPITYEQYF; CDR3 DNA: TGTGCCAGCAGCGTAGAATTAGCTCCAATCACCTACGAGCAGTACTTC
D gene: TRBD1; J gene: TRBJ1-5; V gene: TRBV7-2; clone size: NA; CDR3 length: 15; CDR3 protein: CASSLGQGRVQPQHF; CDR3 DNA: TGTGCCAGCAGCTTAGGACAGGGTCGAGTACAGCCCCAGCATTTT
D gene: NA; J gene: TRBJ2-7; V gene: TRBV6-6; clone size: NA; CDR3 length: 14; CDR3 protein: CASSYSAGGYEQYF; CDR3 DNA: TGTGCCAGCAGTTACTCGGCAGGGGGGTACGAGCAGTACTTC
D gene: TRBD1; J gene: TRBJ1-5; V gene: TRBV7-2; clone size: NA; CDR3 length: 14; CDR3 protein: CASSDSGGVQPQHF; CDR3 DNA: TGTGCCAGCAGCGACTCAGGGGGCGTTCAGCCCCAGCATTTT
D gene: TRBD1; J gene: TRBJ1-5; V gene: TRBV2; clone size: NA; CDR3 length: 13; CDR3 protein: CASQGQAGQPQHF; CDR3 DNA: TGTGCCAGCCAGGGACAGGCCGGGCAGCCCCAGCATTTT
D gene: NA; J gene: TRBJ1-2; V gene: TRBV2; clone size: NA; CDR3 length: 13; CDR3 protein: CASKVPTMSGYTF; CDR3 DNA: TGTGCCAGCAAGGTTCCGACTATGAGCGGCTACACCTTC
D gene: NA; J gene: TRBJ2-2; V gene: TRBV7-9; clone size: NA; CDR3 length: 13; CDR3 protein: CASSEALGRELFF; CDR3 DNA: TGTGCCAGCAGCGAAGCTCTTGGTCGGGAGCTGTTTTTT
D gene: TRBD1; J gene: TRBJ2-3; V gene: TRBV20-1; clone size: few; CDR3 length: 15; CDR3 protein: CSASRRDRAPDTQYF; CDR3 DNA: TGCAGTGCTAGTCGCCGGGACAGGGCCCCAGATACGCAGTATTTT
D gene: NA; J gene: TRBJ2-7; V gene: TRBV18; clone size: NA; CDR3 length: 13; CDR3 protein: CASSPGTSYEQYF; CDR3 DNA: TGTGCCAGCTCTCCCGGGACTTCGTACGAGCAGTACTTC
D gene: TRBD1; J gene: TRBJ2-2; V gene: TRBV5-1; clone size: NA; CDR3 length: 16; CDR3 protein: CASSFVQGALAGELFF; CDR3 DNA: TGCGCCAGCAGCTTCGTTCAGGGGGCTTTGGCCGGGGAGCTGTTTTTT
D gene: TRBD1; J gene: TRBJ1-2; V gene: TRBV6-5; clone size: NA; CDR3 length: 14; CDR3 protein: CASSYLTGGNGYTF; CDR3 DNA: TGTGCCAGCAGTTACTTAACAGGGGGGAACGGCTACACCTTC
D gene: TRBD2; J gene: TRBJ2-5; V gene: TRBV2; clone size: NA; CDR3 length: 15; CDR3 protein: CASSLGLAGVETQYF; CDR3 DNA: TGTGCCAGCAGCTTGGGACTAGCGGGGGTAGAGACCCAGTACTTC
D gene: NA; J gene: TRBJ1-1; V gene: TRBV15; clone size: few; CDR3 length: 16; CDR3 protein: CATSTGAGRVNTEAFF; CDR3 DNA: TGTGCCACCAGCACAGGGGCAGGGAGGGTGAACACTGAAGCTTTCTTT
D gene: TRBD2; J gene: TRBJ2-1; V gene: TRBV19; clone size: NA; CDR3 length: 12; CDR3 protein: CASSPGLFEQFF; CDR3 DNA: TGTGCCAGTAGCCCGGGACTATTTGAGCAGTTCTTC
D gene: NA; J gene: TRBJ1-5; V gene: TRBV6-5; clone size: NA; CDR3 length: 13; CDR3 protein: CASSREGNQPQHF; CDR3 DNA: TGTGCCAGCTCCAGGGAGGGGAATCAGCCCCAGCATTTT
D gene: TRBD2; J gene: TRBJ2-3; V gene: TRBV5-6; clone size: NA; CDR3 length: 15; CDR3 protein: CASSSAGGPTDTQYF; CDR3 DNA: TGTGCCAGCAGCTCCGCGGGGGGGCCTACAGATACGCAGTATTTT
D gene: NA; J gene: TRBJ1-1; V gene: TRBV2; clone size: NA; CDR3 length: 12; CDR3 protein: CASSEAGLRAFF; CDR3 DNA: TGTGCCAGCAGTGAAGCGGGACTCCGAGCTTTCTTT
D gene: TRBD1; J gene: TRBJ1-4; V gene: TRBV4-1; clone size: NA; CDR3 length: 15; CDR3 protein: CASSLQGESNEKLFF; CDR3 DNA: TGCGCCAGCAGCCTACAGGGGGAATCTAATGAAAAACTGTTTTTT
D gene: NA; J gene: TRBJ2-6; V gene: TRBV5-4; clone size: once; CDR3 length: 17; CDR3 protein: CASSLPLGDSGANVLTF; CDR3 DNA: TGTGCCAGCAGCTTGCCCTTAGGGGACTCTGGGGCCAACGTCCTGACTTTC
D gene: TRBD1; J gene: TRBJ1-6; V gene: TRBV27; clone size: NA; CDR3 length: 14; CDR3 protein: CASSRTTGGSPLHF; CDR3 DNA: TGTGCCAGCAGCCGGACGACAGGGGGATCACCCCTCCACTTT
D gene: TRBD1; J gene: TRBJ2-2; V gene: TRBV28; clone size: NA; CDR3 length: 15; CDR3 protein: CASNFGTENTGELFF; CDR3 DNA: TGTGCCAGCAACTTCGGGACAGAAAACACCGGGGAGCTGTTTTTT
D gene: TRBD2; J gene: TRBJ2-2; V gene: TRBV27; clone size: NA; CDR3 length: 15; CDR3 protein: CASRGGLAGTGELFF; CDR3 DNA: TGTGCCAGCAGGGGCGGACTAGCGGGCACCGGGGAGCTGTTTTTT
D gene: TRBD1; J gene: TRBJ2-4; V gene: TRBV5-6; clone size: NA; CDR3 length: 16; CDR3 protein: CASSPATGGGGNIQYF; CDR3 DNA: TGTGCCAGCAGCCCGGCGACAGGGGGGGGAGGAAACATTCAGTACTTC
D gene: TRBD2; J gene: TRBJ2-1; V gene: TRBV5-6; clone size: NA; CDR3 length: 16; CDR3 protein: CASSGTSVGFYNEQFF; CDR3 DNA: TGTGCCAGCAGCGGGACTAGCGTGGGTTTCTACAATGAGCAGTTCTTC
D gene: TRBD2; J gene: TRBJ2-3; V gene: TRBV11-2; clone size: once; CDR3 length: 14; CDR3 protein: CASSLEAGEDTQYF; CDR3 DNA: TGTGCCAGCAGCTTGGAAGCGGGGGAAGATACGCAGTATTTT
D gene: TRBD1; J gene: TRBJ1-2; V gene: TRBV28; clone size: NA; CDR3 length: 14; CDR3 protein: CASSLETGGYGYTF; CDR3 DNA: TGTGCCAGCAGTTTGGAGACAGGGGGCTATGGCTACACCTTC
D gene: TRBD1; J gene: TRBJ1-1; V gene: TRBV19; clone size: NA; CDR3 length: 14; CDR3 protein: CASSRRDRFTEAFF; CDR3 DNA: TGTGCCAGTAGCCGCCGGGACAGATTCACTGAAGCTTTCTTT
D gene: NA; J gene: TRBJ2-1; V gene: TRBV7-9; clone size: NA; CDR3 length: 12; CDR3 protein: CASSLTKNEQFF; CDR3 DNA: TGTGCCAGCAGCTTAACAAAGAATGAGCAGTTCTTC
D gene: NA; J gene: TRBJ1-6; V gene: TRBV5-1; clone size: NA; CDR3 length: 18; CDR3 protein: CASSLGQGLDSYNSPLHF; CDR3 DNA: TGCGCCAGCAGCTTGGGGCAGGGGTTGGACTCCTATAATTCACCCCTCCACTTT
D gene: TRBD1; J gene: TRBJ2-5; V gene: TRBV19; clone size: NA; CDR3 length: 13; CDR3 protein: CATQTGGGQTQYF; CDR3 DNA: TGTGCCACCCAGACAGGGGGGGGACAGACCCAGTACTTC
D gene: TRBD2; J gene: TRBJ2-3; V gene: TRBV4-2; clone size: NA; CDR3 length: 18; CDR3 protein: CASSQETSGGPDTDTQYF; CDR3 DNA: TGTGCCAGCAGCCAAGAGACTAGCGGGGGGCCGGACACAGATACGCAGTATTTT
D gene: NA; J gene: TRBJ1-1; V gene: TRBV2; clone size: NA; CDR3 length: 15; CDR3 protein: CASSSGPSDYTEAFF; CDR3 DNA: TGTGCCAGCAGTTCCGGGCCTAGCGATTACACTGAAGCTTTCTTT
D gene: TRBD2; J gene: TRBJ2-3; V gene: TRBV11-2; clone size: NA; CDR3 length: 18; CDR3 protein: CASSLALSPREGRDTQYF; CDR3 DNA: TGTGCCAGCAGCTTAGCTTTATCCCCCAGGGAGGGACGAGATACGCAGTATTTT
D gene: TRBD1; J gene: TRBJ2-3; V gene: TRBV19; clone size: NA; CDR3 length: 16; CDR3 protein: CASSNGQDSSTDTQYF; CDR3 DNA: TGTGCCAGTAGTAACGGACAGGACTCTAGCACAGATACGCAGTATTTT
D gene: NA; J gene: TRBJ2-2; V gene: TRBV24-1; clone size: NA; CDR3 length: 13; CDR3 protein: CATSDWSTGELFF; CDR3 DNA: TGTGCCACCAGTGATTGGAGCACCGGGGAGCTGTTTTTT
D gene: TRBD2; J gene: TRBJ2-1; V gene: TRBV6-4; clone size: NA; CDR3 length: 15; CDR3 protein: CASSDGLAGLNEQFF; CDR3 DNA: TGTGCCAGCAGTGACGGACTAGCGGGACTCAATGAGCAGTTCTTC
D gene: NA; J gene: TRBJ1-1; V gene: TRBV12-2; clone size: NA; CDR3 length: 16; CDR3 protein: CASRTDREWRNTEAFF; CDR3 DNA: TGTGCAAGTCGCACGGACAGGGAGTGGCGGAACACTGAAGCTTTCTTT
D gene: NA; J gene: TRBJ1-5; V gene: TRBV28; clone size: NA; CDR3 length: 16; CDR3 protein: CASSFTDRRDNQPQHF; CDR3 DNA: TGTGCCAGCAGTTTCACTGATAGACGGGACAATCAGCCCCAGCATTTT
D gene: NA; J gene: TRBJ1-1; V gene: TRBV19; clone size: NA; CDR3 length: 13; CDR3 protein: CASRVGRNTEAFF; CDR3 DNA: TGTGCCAGTAGAGTGGGCAGGAACACTGAAGCTTTCTTT
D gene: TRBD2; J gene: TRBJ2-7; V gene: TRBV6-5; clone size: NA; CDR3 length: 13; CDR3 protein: CASSTTSGYEQYF; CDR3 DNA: TGTGCCAGCAGTACGACTAGCGGGTACGAGCAGTACTTC
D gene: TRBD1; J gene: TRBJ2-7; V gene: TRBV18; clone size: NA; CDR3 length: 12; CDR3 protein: CASSPDRVEQYF; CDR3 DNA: TGTGCCAGCTCACCAGACAGGGTCGAGCAGTACTTC
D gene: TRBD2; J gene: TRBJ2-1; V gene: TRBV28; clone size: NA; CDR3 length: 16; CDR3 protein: CASSTRRGGSYNEQFF; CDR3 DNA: TGTGCCAGCAGTACTCGTCGGGGGGGCTCCTACAATGAGCAGTTCTTC
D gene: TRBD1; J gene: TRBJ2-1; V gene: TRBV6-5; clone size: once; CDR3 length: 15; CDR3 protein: CASSQGGQGAGEQFF; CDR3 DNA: TGTGCCAGCAGCCAAGGCGGACAGGGGGCAGGCGAGCAGTTCTTC
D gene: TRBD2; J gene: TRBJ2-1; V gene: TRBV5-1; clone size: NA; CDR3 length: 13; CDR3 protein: CASSLVGTMEQFF; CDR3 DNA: TGCGCCAGCAGCTTGGTCGGGACTATGGAGCAGTTCTTC
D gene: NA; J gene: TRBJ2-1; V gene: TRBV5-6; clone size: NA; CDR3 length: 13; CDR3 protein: CASSLVGGDEQFF; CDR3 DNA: TGTGCCAGCAGCTTGGTAGGGGGGGATGAGCAGTTCTTC